This TCR beta chain was identified in a study of T cell changes during pregnancy in multiple sclerosis. Libraries were prepared by immunoSEQ multiplex PCR; TCRdb keeps only in-frame clonotypes and omits some of them. The table includes some 54,000 clones, about 92% detected once. This CDR3 is 13 amino acids long. Germline V gives CDR1 LGHNT, CDR2 FRNRAP. V gave up 2 bases and J gave up 7 bases, with 9 bases separating them. This sample comprised peripheral blood, obtained after pregnancy. This rearrangement joins TRBV12-5 to TRBJ1-3; no clear D. The sequence was collected from a female donor with multiple sclerosis, enrolled in a pregnancy study. In DNA, the CDR3 is TGTGCTAGTGGTTTGTCGGGGTGGAACACCATATATTTT. This translates into CASGLSGWNTIYF.